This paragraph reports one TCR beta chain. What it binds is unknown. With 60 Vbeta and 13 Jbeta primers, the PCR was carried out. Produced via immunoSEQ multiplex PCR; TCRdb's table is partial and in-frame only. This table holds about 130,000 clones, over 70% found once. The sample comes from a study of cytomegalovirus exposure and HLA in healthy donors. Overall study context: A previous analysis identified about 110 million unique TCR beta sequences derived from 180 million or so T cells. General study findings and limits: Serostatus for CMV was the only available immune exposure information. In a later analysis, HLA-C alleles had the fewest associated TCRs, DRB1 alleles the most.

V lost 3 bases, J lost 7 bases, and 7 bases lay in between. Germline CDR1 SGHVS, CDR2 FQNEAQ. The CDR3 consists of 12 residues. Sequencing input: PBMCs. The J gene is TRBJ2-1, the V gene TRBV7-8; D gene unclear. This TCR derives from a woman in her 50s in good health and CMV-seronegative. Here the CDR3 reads CASSLAHNEQFF. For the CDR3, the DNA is TGTGCCAGCAGCTTGGCTCATAATGAGCAGTTCTTC.